This TCR beta chain was sequenced for a study of graft-versus-host responses after intestinal transplantation. In the study overall: Anti-thymocyte globulin induction preceded around 3 years of tacrolimus and steroid maintenance in all recipients. General study results and limits: GvH clones detected in recipient marrow included some appearing first in ileum or blood. High graft-versus-host to host-versus-graft clonal ratios were seen in allografts of patients with graft-donor T cell macrochimerism. HvG clone declines early post-transplant were associated with peak circulating GvH levels.

Some clones are missing from TCRdb's copy, which holds only in-frame ones; the method was immunoSEQ multiplex PCR. The data contain about 120,000 clones, approximately 95% of them singletons. The CDR3 covers 17 residues. The V end lost 3 bases, the J end lost 0 bases, and 12 bases lay between the germline ends. Per the germline V gene, CDR1 is LNHDA and CDR2 is SQIVND (reference sequence). Notes on this clone: The antigen is unknown.

The chain joins TRBV19 to TRBJ2-6, with no clear D. The TCR comes from a human donor who received an intestinal transplant. Sequences were derived from unstimulated CD8+ T cells sorted from spleen or lymph node cells, sampled before intestinal transplant. CDR3 in amino acids: CASSIAPLHSGANVLTF. CDR3 bases: TGTGCCAGTAGTATCGCCCCGCTACACTCTGGGGCCAACGTCCTGACTTTC.